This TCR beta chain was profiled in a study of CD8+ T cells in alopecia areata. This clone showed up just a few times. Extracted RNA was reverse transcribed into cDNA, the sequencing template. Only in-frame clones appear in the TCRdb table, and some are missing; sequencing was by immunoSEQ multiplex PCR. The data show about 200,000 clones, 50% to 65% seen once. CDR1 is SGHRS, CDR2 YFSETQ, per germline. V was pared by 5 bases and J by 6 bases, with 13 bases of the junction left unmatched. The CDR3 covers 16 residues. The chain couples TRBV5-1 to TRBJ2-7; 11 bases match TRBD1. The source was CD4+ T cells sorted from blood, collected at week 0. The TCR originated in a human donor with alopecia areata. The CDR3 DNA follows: TGCGCCAGCAGACCCTCCTCCGGGACAGGGGGTGCCGAGCAGTACTTC. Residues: CASRPSSGTGGAEQYF.